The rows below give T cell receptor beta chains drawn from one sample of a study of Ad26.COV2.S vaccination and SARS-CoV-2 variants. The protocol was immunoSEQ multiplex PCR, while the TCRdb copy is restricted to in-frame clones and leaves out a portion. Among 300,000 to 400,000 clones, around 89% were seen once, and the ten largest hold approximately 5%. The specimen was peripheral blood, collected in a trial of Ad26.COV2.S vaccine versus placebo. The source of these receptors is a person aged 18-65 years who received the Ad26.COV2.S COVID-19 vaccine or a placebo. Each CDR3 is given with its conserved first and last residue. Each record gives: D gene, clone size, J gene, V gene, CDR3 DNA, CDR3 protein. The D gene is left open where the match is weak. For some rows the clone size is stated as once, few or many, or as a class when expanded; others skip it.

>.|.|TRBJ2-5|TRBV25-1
TGTGCCAGCCAGGGACCCGCACAAGAGACCCAGTACTTC
CASQGPAQETQYF
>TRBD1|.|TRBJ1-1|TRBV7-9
TGTGCCAGCAGCTCGACAGGGGGCACGGACACTGAAGCTTTCTTT
CASSSTGGTDTEAFF
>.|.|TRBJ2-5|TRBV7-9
TGTGCCAGCAGCTTCTCCGGAGCCCAGTACTTC
CASSFSGAQYF
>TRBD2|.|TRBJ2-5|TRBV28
TGTGCCAGCAGTGACATAGCGGGAGGGTTAGAGACCCAGTACTTC
CASSDIAGGLETQYF
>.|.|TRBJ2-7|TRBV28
TGTGCCAGCAGTTCCCGGGACACAACCTACGAGCAGTACTTC
CASSSRDTTYEQYF
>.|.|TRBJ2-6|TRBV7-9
TGTGCCAGCAGCTTACAGGGTGTTAGGGCCAACGTCCTGACTTTC
CASSLQGVRANVLTF
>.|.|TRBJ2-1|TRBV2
TGTGCCAGCAGTGAGTTAGTAGAGGTAGGAATTGAGCAGTTCTTC
CASSELVEVGIEQFF
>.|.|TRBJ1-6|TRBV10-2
TGCGCCAGCAGCGCCGGGAATAATTCACCCCTCCACTTT
CASSAGNNSPLHF
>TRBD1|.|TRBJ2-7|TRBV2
TGTGCCAGCTCCCCCCGTACAGGGGTCCCGTACGAGCAGTACTTC
CASSPRTGVPYEQYF
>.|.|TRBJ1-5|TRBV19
TGTGCCAGTAGTATAGGTGAGGGAAACGGTCAGCCCCAGCATTTT
CASSIGEGNGQPQHF
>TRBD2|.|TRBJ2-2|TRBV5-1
TGCGCCAGCAGCTTGATAGCGGGAGGTGCCGGGGAGCTGTTTTTT
CASSLIAGGAGELFF
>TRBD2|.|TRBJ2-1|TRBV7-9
TGTGCCAGCAGCCTTAGCGGGAATGAGCAGTTCTTC
CASSLSGNEQFF
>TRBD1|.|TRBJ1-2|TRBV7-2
TGTGCCAGCAGACAGGGACAGAGTAACTATGGCTACACCTTC
CASRQGQSNYGYTF
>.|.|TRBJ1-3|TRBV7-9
TGTGCCAGCAGCTTAGCTATGGGGCGCGGAAACACCATATATTTT
CASSLAMGRGNTIYF
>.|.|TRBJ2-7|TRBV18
TGTGCCAGCTCACCGGACTCCTTCTACGAGCAGTACTTC
CASSPDSFYEQYF
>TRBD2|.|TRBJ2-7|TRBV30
TGTGCCTGGAGTGGACTAGCGGGAGTCTACGAGCAGTACTTC
CAWSGLAGVYEQYF
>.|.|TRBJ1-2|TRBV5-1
TGCGCCAGCAGCGTGGGACGGTTATATGGCTACACCTTC
CASSVGRLYGYTF
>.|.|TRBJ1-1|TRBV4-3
TGCGCCAGCAGCCTACAGAGTGCGCGGTCCACTGAAGCTTTCTTT
CASSLQSARSTEAFF
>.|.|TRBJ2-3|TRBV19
TGTGCCACTATCCGGGGGGATACGCAGTATTTT
CATIRGDTQYF
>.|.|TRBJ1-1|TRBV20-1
TGCAGTTCAGGCAGGGACACTGAAGCTTTCTTT
CSSGRDTEAFF
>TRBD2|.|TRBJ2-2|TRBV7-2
TGTGCCAGCAGCTTAGAAGGGACTACGAACACCGGGGAGCTGTTTTTT
CASSLEGTTNTGELFF
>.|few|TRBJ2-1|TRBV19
TGTGCCACCGCCATCCAGGGACTGAACTACAATGAGCAGTTCTTC
CATAIQGLNYNEQFF
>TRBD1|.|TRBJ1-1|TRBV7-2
TGTGCCAGCAGCTACAGACAGGGCCACACTGAAGCTTTCTTT
CASSYRQGHTEAFF
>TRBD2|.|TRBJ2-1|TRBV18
TGTGCCAGCTCACCAATCGCGGGGGGGACCTACAATGAGCAGTTCTTC
CASSPIAGGTYNEQFF
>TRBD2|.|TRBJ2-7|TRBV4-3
TGCGCCAGCAGCCAAGGACCTAGCGGGGGGATGCAGTACTTC
CASSQGPSGGMQYF
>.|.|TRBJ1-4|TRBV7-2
TGTGCCAGCAGCCCAACAGGTTCGCCCAATGAAAAACTGTTTTTT
CASSPTGSPNEKLFF
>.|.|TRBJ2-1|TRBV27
TGTGCCAGCAGTTTAGCAGGGGTACGGTACAATGAGCAGTTCTTC
CASSLAGVRYNEQFF
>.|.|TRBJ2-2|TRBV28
TGTGCCAGCAGTTACGGGACTCCCCTAATCGGGGAGCTGTTTTTT
CASSYGTPLIGELFF
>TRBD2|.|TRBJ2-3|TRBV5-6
TGTGCCAGCAGCTTGAGGACTAGCGGGGGTGATACGCAGTATTTT
CASSLRTSGGDTQYF
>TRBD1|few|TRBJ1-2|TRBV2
TGTGCCAGCAGCGCGACAGGGAGGAACTATGGCTACACCTTC
CASSATGRNYGYTF
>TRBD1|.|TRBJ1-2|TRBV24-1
TGTGCCACCAGTGATTTTGACGACAGGGGAGCCTACACCTTC
CATSDFDDRGAYTF
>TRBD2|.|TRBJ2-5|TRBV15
TGTGCCACCAGCAGAGCCCCCCTACTAGCGGGGCGGGGGGAGACCCAGTACTTC
CATSRAPLLAGRGETQYF
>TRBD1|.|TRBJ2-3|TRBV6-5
TGTGCCAGCAGTTTCTGGACAGGAGGTCGCACAGATACGCAGTATTTT
CASSFWTGGRTDTQYF
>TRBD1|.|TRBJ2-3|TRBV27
TGTGCCAGCAGTTTATGGGGGTTAACAGGGGCAAAAAGCACAGATACGCAGTATTTT
CASSLWGLTGAKSTDTQYF
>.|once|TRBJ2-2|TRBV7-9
TGTGCCAGCAGCTTATTCGACGGGGAGCTGTTTTTT
CASSLFDGELFF
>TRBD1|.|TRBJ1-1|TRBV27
TGTGCCAGCAGTTTTCTACAGGGGGCAACTGAAGCTTTCTTT
CASSFLQGATEAFF
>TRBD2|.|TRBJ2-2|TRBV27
TGTGCCAGCAGTCCCGGACTAGCGGGACGGACCGGGGAGCTGTTTTTT
CASSPGLAGRTGELFF
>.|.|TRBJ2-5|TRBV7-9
TGTGCCAGCAGCTTACTTAACAGTCAAGAGACCCAGTACTTC
CASSLLNSQETQYF
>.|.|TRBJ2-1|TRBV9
TGTGCCAGCAGCGTAGGGGGGGGCCCACCGTTCTTC
CASSVGGGPPFF
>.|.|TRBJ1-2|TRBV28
TGTGCCAGCAGGCCCCACGGGGGTGGCTATGGCTACACCTTC
CASRPHGGGYGYTF
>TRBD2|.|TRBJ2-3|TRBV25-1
TGTGCCAGCAGTGAGGAGAGCGGGACTCGCACAGATACGCAGTATTTT
CASSEESGTRTDTQYF
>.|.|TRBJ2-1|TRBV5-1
TGCGCCAGCAGCTTGGTTGGGTCGAGCTCCTACAATGAGCAGTTCTTC
CASSLVGSSSYNEQFF
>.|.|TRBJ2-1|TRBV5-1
TGCGCCAGCACCCGGGATTCCTCCTACAATGAGCAGTTCTTC
CASTRDSSYNEQFF
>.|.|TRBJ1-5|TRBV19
TGTGCCAGTAGTAACCCCGCCCCCAGGGGCGGAAATCAGCCCCAGCATTTT
CASSNPAPRGGNQPQHF
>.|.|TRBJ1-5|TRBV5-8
TGTGCCAGCAGCTTGTTAGGATCACCCGGCAATCAGCCCCAGCATTTT
CASSLLGSPGNQPQHF